What follows is one T cell receptor (beta chain) and its context. What it binds is unknown. The CDR3 extends over 15 amino acids. Per germline, CDR1 SGHRS and CDR2 YFSETQ. This sample is drawn from a study of monozygotic twins with inflammatory bowel disease. In preparing each TCR library, about 3.5 ug of total RNA was used. From its re-call of the 5' RACE reads, TCRdb lists each CDR3 protein once, without DNA. This repertoire includes approximately 45,000 distinct CDR3 sequences. General study findings and limits: Researchers report that IBD patients shared fewer clonotypes with others than healthy twins, especially amid disease activity. Backing was not found for a single strong signal or clonotype associated with IBD. Among IBD patients, TCRbeta diversity (inverse Simpson) was lower than in healthy co-twins.

This rearrangement joins TRBV5-1 to TRBJ1-1. The sequenced sample consisted of blood. The clonotype was recovered from a human donor with ulcerative colitis or Crohn's disease, or a healthy co-twin of an affected twin (not recorded which). CDR3 sequence: CASSLAVGGDTEAFF.